The 30 T cell receptor beta chains given below trace back to one sample, sequenced in a study of response to subunit inactivated influenza vaccine. TCRdb re-analysed the RT-PCR reads in MiXCR, keeping a single row per CDR3 protein. The sample includes fewer than 700,000 distinct CDR3 sequences, 10% to 15% of them seen just once. The source was PBMCs from blood, collected roughly 47 days after vaccination. The receptors were gathered from a middle-aged man who received an inactivated influenza vaccine.

In this sample, this clonotype turned up a few times. V usage is TRBV4-1 and J usage is TRBJ2-2, with D perhaps matching TRBD2 (5 bases). Germline loops: CDR1 MGHRA, CDR2 YSYEKL. The CDR3 contains 13 residues. V gave up 3 bases and J gave up 6 bases, with 8 bases separating them. CDR3 amino acids: CASSQEDAGELFF. CDR3 in DNA: TGCGCCAGCAGCCAGGAGGACGCCGGGGAGCTGTTTTTT.

This clonotype has a handful of counts. J is TRBJ2-1 and V is TRBV6-2 or TRBV6-3, with no clear D. CDR1 and CDR2 from the germline V gene are MNHEY and SVGEGT. CDR3 length equals 14 residues. V lost 6 bases, J lost 8 bases, and 17 bases lay in between. CDR3 bases: TGTGCCAGCAGCCCCCGTCTACGGAGCGATGAGCAGTTCTTC. It encodes CASSPRLRSDEQFF.

This clonotype was picked up a small number of times. This sequence joins TRBV20-1 and TRBJ2-5; 7 bases line up with TRBD2. The ends lost 0 bases at V and 5 bases at J; junction bases unmatched: 3. CDR3 length: 13 residues. Germline V gene sequence: CDR1 DFQATT, CDR2 SNEGSKA (reference sequence). CDR3 in amino acids: CSARDPGRETQYF. The CDR3 DNA reads as TGCAGTGCTAGAGATCCCGGGAGGGAGACCCAGTACTTC.

This clonotype has more than one count but fewer than ten. The chain recombines TRBV12-3 or TRBV12-4 with TRBJ2-1, with D perhaps being TRBD1 or TRBD2 (5 bases each). V lost 10 bases and J 5 bases, leaving 12 bases between the germline ends. The CDR3 loop spans 12 amino acids. The CDR3 DNA is TGTGCCACAGGGAGTGTTAACAATGAGCAGTTCTTC. This codes for CATGSVNNEQFF.

This clonotype was seen just once. J is TRBJ2-7 and V is TRBV5-1; a possible D gene is TRBD1 (5 bases). The CDR3 contains 14 residues. Trimming shortened V by 0 bases and J by 2 bases, and 9 bases separated the two germline ends. From germline, CDR1 is SGHRS and CDR2 YFSETQ. In DNA form, the CDR3 reads TGCGCCAGCAGCTTGGAACAGGACACCTACGAGCAGTACTTC. Protein: CASSLEQDTYEQYF.

The chain carries TRBV7-2 and TRBJ2-3, with TRBD2 matching over 8 bases. The CDR3 extends over 15 amino acids. The V segment lost 1 base and the J segment 7 bases; nucleotides outside the gene matches: 7. In germline, CDR1 is SGHTA, CDR2 FQGNSA. CDR3 nucleotide sequence: TGTGCCAGCAGCTTAGACCGGGGGGGTGCCTATACGCAGTATTTT. It yields the protein CASSLDRGGAYTQYF.

This clonotype was recorded many times. The rearrangement joins TRBV12-3 or TRBV12-4 to TRBJ2-7, with 10 bases that match TRBD2. With 6 bases clipped from V and 1 base from J, the junction kept 6 bases outside the gene matches. This CDR3 comprises 15 residues. The DNA of the CDR3 is TGTGCCAGCAGCGAGGCTAGCGGGGGATCCTACGAGCAGTACTTC. Translated: CASSEASGGSYEQYF.

This clonotype has a count of ten or more. J is TRBJ2-5 and V is TRBV11-2; 12 nucleotides agree with TRBD2. Germline V CDR1 and CDR2: SGHAT, FQNNGV. The CDR3 is 18 residues long. J was trimmed by 5 bases and V by 1 base; bases with no gene match: 11. The CDR3 protein is CASSLVPQVGTSGETQYF. CDR3 nucleotide sequence: TGTGCCAGCAGCTTAGTCCCACAGGTCGGGACTAGCGGGGAGACCCAGTACTTC.

This clonotype was detected only a few times. J is TRBJ2-3 and V is TRBV29-1; D tentatively reads TRBD1 or TRBD2 (5 bases each). CDR3 length: 14 residues. Germline V lookup: CDR1 SQVTM, CDR2 ANQGSEA. The germline V and J ends were trimmed by 6 bases and 1 base, with 14 bases remaining between them. The CDR3 region is CSVAKRGGTDTQYF. The CDR3 DNA reads TGCAGCGTCGCAAAGAGGGGTGGCACAGATACGCAGTATTTT.

This clonotype appeared a few times. The genes are TRBV3-1 and TRBJ1-5; unclear D gene. From germline, CDR1 is LGHDT and CDR2 YNNKEL (reference sequence). V was clipped by 1 base and J by 0 bases, with 7 bases between them. The CDR3 contains 15 residues. The CDR3 DNA reads TGTGCCAGCAGCCAAGCTTGGGGTAGCAATCAGCCCCAGCATTTT. This translates into CASSQAWGSNQPQHF.

The sample holds many counts of this clonotype. The chain recombines TRBV20-1 with TRBJ2-7; 7 bases map to TRBD2. Per the germline V gene, CDR1 is DFQATT and CDR2 is SNEGSKA (reference sequence). Trimming removed 0 bases from V and 2 bases from J; junction bases left unmatched: 10. The CDR3 covers 16 residues. This CDR3 reads CSARELSLAETYEQYF. CDR3 coding DNA: TGCAGTGCTAGAGAATTATCGCTAGCGGAGACCTACGAGCAGTACTTC.

This clonotype showed up many times. CDR3 sequence reads: CASSFGLGYEQYF. Written as DNA, the CDR3 is TGTGCCAGCAGCTTCGGACTAGGCTACGAGCAGTACTTC. The genes are TRBV7-2 and TRBJ2-7; 7 nucleotides align to TRBD2. The V gene's germline CDR1 is SGHTA and CDR2 FQGNSA. CDR3 length: 13 residues. J gave up 3 bases and V 3 bases, and 2 bases lay outside the gene matches.

The gene calls are TRBV29-1 and TRBJ1-2; D uncertain. The V end lost 7 bases, the J end lost 1 base, and 7 bases lay between the germline ends. CDR1 and CDR2 (germline): SQVTM, ANQGSEA. The CDR3 is 11 amino acids. This chain's CDR3 is CSAGNNYGYTF. CDR3 nucleotides: TGCAGCGCTGGTAATAACTATGGCTACACCTTC.

This clonotype has just a few counts. This CDR3 reads CASKDRGAQYSNQPQHF. In DNA, the CDR3 is TGTGCCAGCAAGGATCGGGGGGCACAATATAGCAATCAGCCCCAGCATTTT. This chain links TRBV6-1 with TRBJ1-5, with D possibly matching TRBD1 (6 bases). The CDR3 is 17 residues long. V shed 7 bases and J shed 0 bases, with 19 bases lying between them. Germline CDR1 reads MNHNS; CDR2 reads SASEGT.

The rearrangement links TRBV29-1 to TRBJ2-7, with TRBD2 identical over 7 bases. CDR1 and CDR2 (germline): SQVTM, ANQGSEA. This CDR3 comprises 13 residues. Trimming at V came to 7 bases and at J to 4 bases, leaving 10 bases not matched to a gene. DNA for the CDR3: TGCAGCGCGTCGGGCGGGAGCTTATACGAGCAGTACTTC. It yields the protein CSASGGSLYEQYF.

In its sample, this clonotype was seen once. A much larger clonotype is one base distant, so this may be a read error. This sequence joins TRBV12-3 or TRBV12-4 and TRBJ2-7; 10 bases agree with TRBD2. The CDR3 runs to 14 residues. V was clipped by 3 bases and J by 3 bases; unmatched bases: 2. The DNA of the CDR3 is TGTGCCAGCAGTTTCACTAGCGGGGTCTACGAGCAGTACTTC. Amino acids: CASSFTSGVYEQYF.

This chain connects TRBV10-3 to TRBJ2-7, with D possibly matching TRBD1 (6 bases). CDR1 and CDR2 from the germline V gene are ENHRY and SYGVKD. This CDR3 has 14 amino acids. V lost 0 bases to trimming and J lost 5 bases, with 11 bases between them. The CDR3 DNA follows: TGTGCCATCAGTGAGTCGTTGTCAGGGGACGAGCAGTACTTC. The encoded protein is CAISESLSGDEQYF.

This clonotype was seen only a few times. The chain has TRBV7-9 and TRBJ2-1; either TRBD1 or TRBD2 may fit D (5 bases each). Germline V gene sequence: CDR1 SEHNR, CDR2 FQNEAQ (reference sequence). The CDR3 has 13 amino acids. Trimming pared 3 bases from V and 9 bases from J, leaving 12 bases between. In DNA, the CDR3 is TGTGCCAGCAGCTTGGGGACCTATGGTGAGCAGTTCTTC. This codes for CASSLGTYGEQFF. Filled out from reference TRBV7-9 and TRBJ2-1, the complete variable domain reads DTGVSQNPRHKITKRGQNVTFRCDPISEHNRLYWYRQTLGQGPEFLTYFQNEAQLEKSRLLSDRFSAERPKGSFSTLEIQRTEQGDSAMYLCASSLGTYGEQFFGPGTRLTVL.

This clonotype was recorded a few times. The rearrangement uses TRBV7-2 and TRBJ1-1; D call uncertain. Germline assignment: CDR1 SGHTA and CDR2 FQGNSA. Trimming left V 0 bases short and J 11 bases short, with 13 bases between. This CDR3 has 13 amino acids. In nucleotides, the CDR3 is TGTGCCAGCAGCTTAGCGTGGGATGGTAAGGCTTTCTTT. This encodes CASSLAWDGKAFF.

The chain carries TRBV7-9 and TRBJ1-4, with D unresolved. CDR3 length equals 16 residues. The V end lost 1 base, the J end lost 7 bases, and 16 bases lay between the germline ends. Germline-derived CDR1 and CDR2 are SEHNR and FQNEAQ (reference sequence). CDR3 DNA: TGTGCCAGCAGCTTAGAAGGCAGTGGTGGAAGTGAAAAACTGTTTTTT. Its protein product is CASSLEGSGGSEKLFF.

This clonotype was counted at least ten times. This chain uses TRBV4-2 with TRBJ2-7, with 9 bases identical to TRBD2. J lost 3 bases, V lost 1 base, and 16 bases had no gene match. The germline CDR1 and CDR2 sequences are LGHNA and YNFKEQ. The CDR3 is 19 amino acids. The chain's CDR3 is CASSQALSVAGESIYEQYF. Written as DNA, the CDR3 is TGTGCCAGCAGCCAAGCTTTGTCGGTAGCGGGAGAGTCTATCTACGAGCAGTACTTC.

The chain uses TRBV7-6 and TRBJ2-2; tentative D call: TRBD2 (6 bases). The V gene lost 7 bases and the J gene lost 2 bases, with 14 bases spanning the gap. The CDR3 consists of 15 residues. Per germline, CDR1 SGHVS and CDR2 FNYEAQ. The DNA of the CDR3 is TGTGCCAGCACTACCTGGGGAGGAAACACCGGGGAGCTGTTTTTT. Its protein product is CASTTWGGNTGELFF.

V and J are TRBV4-3 and TRBJ2-5, with D maybe TRBD1 (5 bases). CDR3 size: 17 residues. V lost 1 base to trimming and J lost 1 base, with 16 bases between them. Germline V lookup: CDR1 LGHNA, CDR2 YSLEER. CDR3 bases: TGCGCCAGCAGCCAAGTTCGACAGTCCCCAACCCAAGAGACCCAGTACTTC. Its protein product is CASSQVRQSPTQETQYF.

This clonotype was seen many times. The V call is TRBV7-2, the J call TRBJ2-1, with 10 bases identical to TRBD2. This CDR3 is 19 amino acids long. Germline V gene sequence: CDR1 SGHTA, CDR2 FQGNSA. Unmatched junction bases numbered 12, after V lost 0 bases and J lost 4 bases. In nucleotides, the CDR3 is TGTGCCAGCAGCTTAGCGTGGACTAGCGGAGTGGTTGGATACAATGAGCAGTTCTTC. It yields the protein CASSLAWTSGVVGYNEQFF.

The V gene is TRBV27, the J gene TRBJ1-3; possibly TRBD1 for D (6 bases). Deletions cut 5 bases from V and 0 bases from J, with 11 bases between. The CDR3 runs 15 residues. Germline CDR1 and CDR2: MNHEY and SMNVEV (reference sequence). The CDR3 DNA follows: TGTGCCAGCAGTCGGGACATCGACTCTGGAAACACCATATATTTT. Protein: CASSRDIDSGNTIYF.

This clonotype was counted a few times. The V gene is TRBV11-1, the J gene TRBJ2-3, with D possibly being TRBD2 (6 bases). Germline V CDR1 and CDR2: SGHAT, FQDESV (reference sequence). The CDR3 is made up of 17 amino acids. The ends were cut back, 5 bases at V and 0 bases at J, with 18 bases in the middle. The chain's CDR3 is CASSQGRKGLSTDTQYF. CDR3 in DNA: TGTGCCAGCAGCCAAGGGCGGAAGGGACTTAGCACAGATACGCAGTATTTT.

This clonotype was seen a handful of times. The V call is TRBV12-3 or TRBV12-4, the J call TRBJ2-1, with 10 positions matching TRBD1. The junction had 5 bases not matched to a gene; V was cut back by 8 bases and J by 7 bases. The CDR3 contains 13 residues. DNA for the CDR3: TGTGCCAGCCTTGGGACAGGGGCGAATGAGCAGTTCTTC. Its protein product is CASLGTGANEQFF.

This clonotype was counted between two and nine times. The rearrangement uses TRBV12-3 or TRBV12-4 and TRBJ2-3; 8 positions match TRBD2. The CDR3 has 15 amino acids. V was clipped by 7 bases and J by 5 bases; unmatched bases: 11. The CDR3 spells CASIRGGSRGDTQYF. The CDR3 DNA reads TGTGCCAGCATACGGGGGGGCTCCCGGGGAGATACGCAGTATTTT.

Notes on this clonotype: The junction shows a germline mismatch at one end, possibly a read error. The V call is TRBV7-9, the J call TRBJ1-5, with a tentative D call TRBD1 (5 bases). The CDR3 is 16 residues long. Germline CDR1 reads SEHNR; CDR2 reads FQNEAQ (reference sequence). Written as DNA, the CDR3 is TGTGCCAGCAGCTTAGAGTCTCCAGGGCGCAATCATCCCCAGCATTTT. Its translation is CASSLESPGRNHPQHF.

This clonotype has a count of ten or more. J is TRBJ2-7 and V is TRBV7-2; TRBD2 aligns across 10 bases. The CDR3 spans 15 residues. The V and J ends lost 4 bases and 9 bases, in that order; junction bases with no gene match: 12. Germline-derived CDR1 and CDR2 are SGHTA and FQGNSA. For the CDR3, the DNA is TGTGCCAGCAGCTCCTTGACTAGCGGGTTAACGGGGCAGTACTTC. Translation gives CASSSLTSGLTGQYF.